This T cell receptor (beta chain) comes out of a study of cytomegalovirus exposure and HLA in healthy donors. The study's findings and limits: Rarity characterized most TCR sequences, yet some public TCRs appeared in many donors. In vitro experiments confirmed that three CMV-associated chains were specific for CMV antigens.

The donors formed part of the approximately 120-subject validation cohort, distinct from the roughly 660-subject first cohort. From germline, CDR1 is SGHVS and CDR2 FNYEAQ. The CDR3 has 17 residues. V lost 0 bases, J lost 2 bases, and 6 bases stayed unmatched. For this clone: What it binds is unknown.

Profiling relied on immunoSEQ multiplex PCR, and the TCRdb table lists in-frame clones only, not all of them. The sample has about 170,000 clones, approximately 87% seen once; the top ten hold roughly 1.3%. The source of this sequence is a woman aged 25 to 45 in good health and CMV-seronegative. V usage is TRBV7-6 and J usage is TRBJ2-7, with 11 bases matching TRBD1. Sequenced sample: PBMCs. The chain's CDR3 is CASSLAPSGQGAYEQYF. The CDR3 DNA sequence: TGTGCCAGCAGCTTAGCTCCCTCGGGACAGGGGGCCTACGAGCAGTACTTC.